These 21 T cell receptor beta chains came from one sample sequenced in a study of shared clonotypes between healthy human individuals. Naivety among CD8 cells was defined by CD45RO negativity and positive CCR7 selection, thereby excluding terminally differentiated effector memory CD45RA+ cells. The repertoire was sequenced with immunoSEQ multiplex PCR; TCRdb's copy has only in-frame clones and lacks some. The sample shows about 1,900,000 clones, about 95% of them seen only once. The material sequenced was naive CD8+ T cells sorted from blood. These receptors were collected from a man between 18 and 29 years old in good health.

The chain has TRBV5-6 and TRBJ1-2, with D uncertain. The CDR3 is made up of 16 amino acids. CDR1 is SGHDT, CDR2 YYEEEE, per germline. V was trimmed by 0 bases and J by 2 bases, leaving 14 bases between them. The DNA for the CDR3 is TGTGCCAGCAGCTTGGGGGAGGGAACGGGAAACTATGGCTACACCTTC. Amino acid sequence: CASSLGEGTGNYGYTF. Full variable domain (rest looked up from reference TRBV5-6 and TRBJ1-2): DAGVTQSPTHLIKTRGQQVTLRCSPKSGHDTVSWYQQALGQGPQFIFQYYEEEERQRGNFPDRFSGHQFPNYSSELNVNALLLGDSALYLCASSLGEGTGNYGYTFGSGTRLTVV.

The genes are TRBV7-9 and TRBJ2-7, with a weak D call TRBD1 (5 bases). This CDR3 spans 16 amino acids. From germline, CDR1 is SEHNR and CDR2 FQNEAQ (reference sequence). V was cut by 5 bases and J by 2 bases, with 19 bases left in between. The CDR3 here is CASSQVRGTSAYEQYF. The CDR3 DNA follows: TGTGCCAGCAGCCAAGTAAGGGGAACATCAGCCTACGAGCAGTACTTC.

The V gene is TRBV4-1, the J gene TRBJ2-7; 8 bases line up with TRBD2. The CDR3 runs to 17 residues. Germline CDR1 reads MGHRA; CDR2 reads YSYEKL. With 3 bases clipped from V and 3 bases from J, the junction kept 13 bases outside the gene matches. The CDR3 protein is CASSQQAGGEGDYEQYF. In nucleotides, the CDR3 is TGCGCCAGCAGCCAGCAGGCGGGGGGCGAAGGGGACTACGAGCAGTACTTC.

The V call is TRBV12-5, the J call TRBJ2-7; tentatively, D is TRBD2 (5 bases). V shed 2 bases and J shed 0 bases, with 11 bases lying between them. Germline V gene lookup returns CDR1 LGHNT and CDR2 FRNRAP. The CDR3 has 15 amino acids. The CDR3 DNA sequence: TGTGCTAGTGGTTTGTACCTAGCTTCCTCCTACGAGCAGTACTTC. Amino acid sequence: CASGLYLASSYEQYF.

This chain joins TRBV10-3 and TRBJ2-7; D tentatively reads TRBD1 or TRBD2 (6 bases each). Trimming took 2 bases from V and 4 from J, leaving 12 bases between them. Germline V gene sequence: CDR1 ENHRY, CDR2 SYGVKD. The CDR3 extends over 14 amino acids. CDR3 nucleotides: TGTGCCATCAGTGAGAGCCTAGGGGGGTACGAGCAGTACTTC. Protein sequence: CAISESLGGYEQYF.

The CDR3 DNA reads as TGTGCCAGCAGCCTTAGGACTAGCGGGACCAATGAGCAGTTCTTC. It yields the protein CASSLRTSGTNEQFF. The chain uses TRBV11-2 and TRBJ2-1, with 12 bases aligning to TRBD2. Germline CDR1 SGHAT, CDR2 FQNNGV. V was pared by 5 bases and J by 6 bases, with 5 bases of the junction left unmatched. The CDR3 has 15 residues. The full variable domain, its missing parts supplied by reference TRBV11-2 and TRBJ2-1, is EAGVAQSPRYKIIEKRQSVAFWCNPISGHATLYWYQQILGQGPKLLIQFQNNGVVDDSQLPKDRFSAERLKGVDSTLKIQPAKLEDSAVYLCASSLRTSGTNEQFFGPGTRLTVL.

The rearrangement links TRBV29-1 to TRBJ1-1; the D gene is possibly TRBD1 (5 bases). V lost 4 bases to trimming and J lost 4 bases, with 10 bases between them. The CDR3 length is 12 residues. Germline V gene sequence: CDR1 SQVTM, CDR2 ANQGSEA. CDR3 region: CSVVRESTEAFF. CDR3 nucleotides: TGCAGCGTTGTCAGGGAAAGCACTGAAGCTTTCTTT.

By sample fraction, this clone is medium-sized. The sample carries other DNA sequences with the same CDR3. The chain carries TRBV27 and TRBJ2-7; 7 nucleotides line up with TRBD1. This CDR3 has 12 amino acids. CDR1 is MNHEY, CDR2 SMNVEV, per germline (reference sequence). Trimming cost V 6 bases and J 5 bases; bases outside gene matches: 4. The CDR3, as DNA: TGTGCCAGCAGACAGGGGACCCACGAGCAGTACTTC. This gives the protein CASRQGTHEQYF.

The rearrangement uses TRBV6-1 and TRBJ2-7, with 9 bases aligning to TRBD2. The junction had 8 bases not matched to a gene; V was cut back by 2 bases and J by 3 bases. The CDR3 totals 16 residues. Germline V gene sequence: CDR1 MNHNS, CDR2 SASEGT. The CDR3 region is CASSELASGTNYEQYF. CDR3 nucleotide sequence: TGTGCCAGCAGTGAACTCGCTAGCGGGACGAACTACGAGCAGTACTTC.

V and J are TRBV6-5 and TRBJ2-3; weak D call: TRBD1 (6 bases). Germline CDR1 MNHEY, CDR2 SVGAGI. V lost 5 bases and J 0 bases, leaving 9 bases between the germline ends. There are 14 residues in the CDR3. DNA of the CDR3: TGTGCCAGCAGTCAGACAGGCAGCACAGATACGCAGTATTTT. This encodes CASSQTGSTDTQYF.

In this sample, this clone turned up once. The chain has TRBV10-3 and TRBJ2-2; 12 bases map to TRBD2. CDR1 ENHRY and CDR2 SYGVKD come from the germline V gene. CDR3 size: 17 residues. V dropped 6 bases and J dropped 4; count of bases not matched to a gene: 9. The CDR3 here is CAISEGLAGISTGELFF. The CDR3 bases are TGTGCCATCAGCGAAGGACTAGCGGGGATTTCCACCGGGGAGCTGTTTTTT.

CDR3 coding DNA: TGTGCCAGCAGAGAACGGGCCCATGAGCAGTTCTTC. Encoded protein: CASRERAHEQFF. This chain links TRBV6-1 with TRBJ2-1; D gene unclear. Between the trimmed V and J ends, which lost 6 bases and 8 bases, there was a span of 11 bases. Germline assignment: CDR1 MNHNS and CDR2 SASEGT. The CDR3 runs 12 residues.

The chain recombines TRBV9 with TRBJ2-7; maybe TRBD2 (7 bases). This CDR3 region has 15 residues. Germline assignment: CDR1 SGDLS and CDR2 YYNGEE. The ends were cut back, 4 bases at V and 1 base at J, with 15 bases in the middle. The CDR3 nucleotides are TGTGCCAGCAGCAACGGGGAGGGGGTATCCTACGAGCAGTACTTC. Protein: CASSNGEGVSYEQYF. Full variable domain (missing parts from reference TRBV9 and TRBJ2-7): DSGVTQTPKHLITATGQRVTLRCSPRSGDLSVYWYQQSLDQGLQFLIQYYNGEERAKGNILERFSAQQFPDLHSELNLSSLELGDSALYFCASSNGEGVSYEQYFGPGTRLTVT.

V usage is TRBV29-1 and J usage is TRBJ2-7, with 9 bases matching TRBD1. After removal of 7 bases from V and 5 bases from J, the junction contained 6 bases not matched to a gene. The CDR3 has 12 residues. Germline V gene lookup returns CDR1 SQVTM and CDR2 ANQGSEA. For the CDR3, the DNA is TGCAGCGCCTCGGGACAGGGTGACGAGCAGTACTTC. It yields the protein CSASGQGDEQYF.

This rearrangement joins TRBV7-6 to TRBJ2-7, with a possible D match to TRBD2 (6 bases). The length of the CDR3 is 13 residues. CDR1 is SGHVS and CDR2 is FNYEAQ in the germline V gene. Trimming took 1 base from V and 7 from J, leaving 11 bases between them. The CDR3 sequence is CASSLEIRGEQYF. The CDR3 DNA reads TGTGCCAGCAGCTTAGAGATTCGGGGGGAGCAGTACTTC.

The V gene is TRBV4-1, the J gene TRBJ2-7; TRBD2 matches 7 bases. Germline lookup yields CDR1 MGHRA and CDR2 YSYEKL. The CDR3 is 11 amino acids. V trimming: 4 bases; J trimming: 7 bases; junction bases outside the gene matches: 1. The CDR3 loop is CASSPGGEQYF. The CDR3, as DNA: TGCGCCAGCAGCCCCGGGGGGGAGCAGTACTTC.

Details on this clone: Other DNA sequences of this sample code for an identical CDR3. The V and J genes are TRBV7-6 and TRBJ2-7; 14 nucleotides match TRBD2. Trimming took 5 bases from V and 3 from J; bases not matched to a gene: 3. The CDR3 spans 15 residues. CDR1 and CDR2 from the germline V gene are SGHVS and FNYEAQ. Written as DNA, the CDR3 is TGTGCCAGCAGCCCCGGACTAGCGGGGGGCTACGAGCAGTACTTC. Protein: CASSPGLAGGYEQYF.

This chain uses TRBV27 with TRBJ2-3, with TRBD2 identical over 10 bases. Trimming took 3 bases from V and 2 from J; bases not matched to a gene: 11. The germline gives CDR1 MNHEY, CDR2 SMNVEV (reference sequence). This CDR3 has 18 residues. The DNA of the CDR3 is TGTGCCAGCAGTTTGCTGGGGCTAGCGGGGGATGACACAGATACGCAGTATTTT. Its translation is CASSLLGLAGDDTDTQYF.

The CDR3 sequence is CASLGGNTDTQYF. The CDR3 DNA is TGTGCCAGCCTCGGCGGGAACACAGATACGCAGTATTTT. The V gene is TRBV2, the J gene TRBJ2-3; perhaps TRBD2 as D (6 bases). This CDR3 is 13 amino acids long. V dropped 8 bases and J dropped 2 bases, with 11 bases sitting between them. Germline V CDR1 and CDR2: SNHLY, FYNNEI.

This chain uses TRBV28 with TRBJ2-7, with D uncertain. The CDR3 extends over 14 amino acids. V lost 5 bases and J lost 3, with 14 bases in between. The V gene's germline CDR1 is MDHEN and CDR2 SYDVKM. CDR3 amino acids: CASSALDEFYEQYF. For the CDR3, the DNA is TGTGCCAGCAGTGCCTTGGACGAATTCTACGAGCAGTACTTC.

Note on this clone: Different DNA sequences within this sample yield the same CDR3. V is TRBV7-9 and J is TRBJ2-7, with D perhaps given as TRBD1 or TRBD2 (5 bases each). CDR3 length: 12 residues. Trimming removed 5 bases at V and 4 bases at J, with 9 bases between. Germline assignment: CDR1 SEHNR and CDR2 FQNEAQ (reference sequence). CDR3 bases: TGTGCCAGCAGCGGGACGGGTTACGAGCAGTACTTC. Protein product: CASSGTGYEQYF. Based on the CDR3 plus reference TRBV7-9 and TRBJ2-7, the full variable domain is DTGVSQNPRHKITKRGQNVTFRCDPISEHNRLYWYRQTLGQGPEFLTYFQNEAQLEKSRLLSDRFSAERPKGSFSTLEIQRTEQGDSAMYLCASSGTGYEQYFGPGTRLTVT.